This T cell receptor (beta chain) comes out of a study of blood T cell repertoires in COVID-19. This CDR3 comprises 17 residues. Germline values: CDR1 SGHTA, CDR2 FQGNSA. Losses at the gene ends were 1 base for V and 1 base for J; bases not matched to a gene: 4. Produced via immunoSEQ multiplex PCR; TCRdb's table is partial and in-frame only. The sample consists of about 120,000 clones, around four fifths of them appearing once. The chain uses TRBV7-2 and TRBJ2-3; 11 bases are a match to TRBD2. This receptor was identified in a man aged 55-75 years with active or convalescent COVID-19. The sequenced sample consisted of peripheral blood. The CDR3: CASSLGLAGGGTDTQYF. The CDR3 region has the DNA TGTGCCAGCAGCTTAGGGCTAGCGGGAGGAGGCACAGATACGCAGTATTTT.